Below, one T cell receptor beta chain is given with its context. This entry is derived from a study of blood T cell repertoires in COVID-19. Study-level information: The origin of the acute and convalescent COVID-19 samples was the United States, Italy and Spain. From T cells, B-cell-depleted T cells, or PBMCs came the material, which was cDNA or gDNA.

Cohort assignment relied on participant-reported clinical history. Cohort 3 donors were reported recovered after two negative PCRs, clearance, or symptom resolution. The germline V and J ends were trimmed by 0 bases and 10 bases, with 9 bases remaining between them. This CDR3 region has 12 residues. Germline lookup yields CDR1 PRHDT and CDR2 FYEKMQ (reference sequence). Sequenced by immunoSEQ multiplex PCR; TCRdb stores in-frame clones only, minus some. This repertoire shows just over 300,000 clones, 70% to 90% found once; its top ten account for under 2.5%. The sequenced material came from PBMCs or T cells enriched from blood (not recorded which). The source is a man aged 25 to 45 who had recovered from COVID-19. V gene TRBV13 combines with J gene TRBJ1-2, with D tentatively TRBD1 (5 bases). CDR3 nucleotides: TGTGCCAGCAGCTTAGGCTCAGGGCTCTACACCTTC. Translation: CASSLGSGLYTF.